The 3 T cell receptor beta chains presented below share a single source sample, sequenced in a study of blood T cell repertoires in COVID-19. Method: immunoSEQ multiplex PCR; TCRdb's copy keeps in-frame clones and lacks some. The sample shows around 19,000 clones, approximately 90% of them seen only once. The sequenced sample was peripheral blood. The receptors stem from a human donor in a cohort sampled during active COVID-19.

The chain recombines TRBV5-4 with TRBJ2-5, with D perhaps TRBD1 (5 bases). From germline, CDR1 is SGHNT and CDR2 YYREEE (reference sequence). V was cut by 0 bases and J by 5 bases, with 11 bases left in between. The length of the CDR3 is 14 residues. The CDR3 sequence: CASSLGQGRETQYF. As DNA, the CDR3 is TGTGCCAGCAGCTTGGGGCAGGGTAGGGAGACCCAGTACTTC.

In DNA form, the CDR3 reads TGTGCCAGCAGTTACGGGCTCAGAAACATGAACACTGAAGCTTTCTTT. It encodes CASSYGLRNMNTEAFF. The gene calls are TRBV6-2 or TRBV6-3 and TRBJ1-1; D gene unclear. The CDR3 length is 16 residues. With 2 bases removed from V and 0 bases from J, the gap between germline ends came to 13 bases. The germline gives CDR1 MNHEY, CDR2 SVGEGT.

The chain links TRBV25-1 to TRBJ1-5, with D hard to call. Trimming took off 0 bases at V and 2 bases at J, with 5 bases between the two ends. The CDR3 contains 14 residues. CDR1 and CDR2 (germline): MGHDK, SYGVNS. For the CDR3, the DNA is TGTGCCAGCAGTGAATATGGAGGCAATCAGCCCCAGCATTTT. It codes for CASSEYGGNQPQHF.